The 27 T cell receptor beta chains presented below share a single source sample, sequenced in a study of T cells in localized non-small cell lung cancer. Repertoires were generated with immunoSEQ multiplex PCR, while TCRdb's copy carries only in-frame clones and drops some. The sample includes tens of thousands of clones, 88% seen only once; the top ten take under 25%. This specimen was peripheral blood, taken before any cancer treatment. The receptors shown here come from a woman aged 35 to 69 with stage I squamous cell lung carcinoma.

For the CDR3, the DNA is TGTGCCAGCTCACTTAGCGGGGGGGCTGGAGCAGATACGCAGTATTTT. Encoded protein: CASSLSGGAGADTQYF. V gene TRBV18 combines with J gene TRBJ2-3, with 11 positions matching TRBD2. This CDR3 is built from 16 residues. Germline V gene lookup returns CDR1 KGHSH and CDR2 LQKENI. V lost 4 bases and J lost 4; bases outside the gene matches: 7.

This chain connects TRBV9 to TRBJ1-4; D perhaps matches TRBD1 (5 bases). Trimming cost V 4 bases and J 0 bases, with 10 bases left between them. Germline V gives CDR1 SGDLS, CDR2 YYNGEE. The CDR3 has 15 residues. The CDR3: CASSQQGATNEKLFF. CDR3 DNA sequence: TGTGCCAGCAGCCAGCAGGGTGCAACTAATGAAAAACTGTTTTTT.

V is TRBV5-4 and J is TRBJ2-7, with TRBD2 matching 12 bases. The J segment lost 5 bases and the V segment lost 6 bases, leaving 12 bases of the junction unmatched. In germline, CDR1 is SGHNT, CDR2 YYREEE (reference sequence). CDR3 length equals 16 residues. This chain's CDR3 is CASKTRTSGAADEQYF. Here the CDR3 DNA reads TGTGCCAGCAAAACAAGGACTAGCGGGGCTGCCGACGAGCAGTACTTC.

In DNA form, the CDR3 reads TGTGCCAGCAGCGTTAAACAGGGAAAGGGCTATGGCTACACCTTC. This translates into CASSVKQGKGYGYTF. This chain joins TRBV27 and TRBJ1-2, with a tentative D call TRBD1 (6 bases). This CDR3 has 15 amino acids. Trimming removed 6 bases at V and 4 bases at J, with 18 bases between. The germline CDR1 and CDR2 sequences are MNHEY and SMNVEV (reference sequence).

This chain joins TRBV6-1 and TRBJ1-1; D is undetermined. V was trimmed by 4 bases and J by 1 base, leaving 10 bases between them. The germline V gene encodes CDR1 MNHNS and CDR2 SASEGT. CDR3 length: 14 residues. CDR3 sequence: CASSAPEKNTEAFF. The CDR3 DNA follows: TGTGCCAGCAGTGCCCCGGAGAAGAACACTGAAGCTTTCTTT.

The chain is built from TRBV7-2 and TRBJ2-1, with 8 nucleotides matching TRBD2. CDR1 and CDR2 (germline): SGHTA, FQGNSA. The CDR3 length is 15 residues. V was clipped by 2 bases and J by 5 bases; unmatched bases: 5. The CDR3 loop is CASSLLAGTNNEQFF. The CDR3 DNA follows: TGTGCCAGCAGCTTACTAGCGGGCACGAACAATGAGCAGTTCTTC.

The V call is TRBV2, the J call TRBJ2-5; 11 nucleotides agree with TRBD2. This CDR3 region has 17 residues. Germline CDR1 reads SNHLY; CDR2 reads FYNNEI. V trimming: 7 bases; J trimming: 3 bases; junction bases outside the gene matches: 13. CDR3 sequence (DNA): TGTGCCAGCATGGGAATTCTAGCGGGGGGTGAAAAAGAGACCCAGTACTTC. This gives the protein CASMGILAGGEKETQYF.

The chain employs TRBV7-2 and TRBJ2-5; 9 positions agree with TRBD2. Germline V lookup: CDR1 SGHTA, CDR2 FQGNSA. There are 14 residues in the CDR3. V lost 6 bases and J lost 5; bases outside the gene matches: 7. CDR3 loop: CASSPGTSLETQYF. CDR3 bases: TGTGCCAGCAGTCCCGGGACTAGCTTGGAGACCCAGTACTTC.

This chain joins TRBV5-4 and TRBJ2-3, with 10 positions matching TRBD1. Looked up from germline, CDR1 is SGHNT and CDR2 is YYREEE (reference sequence). This CDR3 comprises 14 residues. V lost 4 bases, J lost 9 bases, and 8 bases stayed unmatched. Here the CDR3 reads CASSQRQGAKTQYF. The CDR3, as DNA: TGTGCCAGCAGCCAAAGACAGGGGGCGAAAACGCAGTATTTT.

The V gene is TRBV7-9, the J gene TRBJ1-3; 7 positions match TRBD1. With 4 bases clipped from V and 2 bases from J, the junction kept 8 bases outside the gene matches. This CDR3 has 16 residues. Per the germline V gene, CDR1 is SEHNR and CDR2 is FQNEAQ (reference sequence). For the CDR3, the DNA is TGTGCCAGCAGCTCCGACAGGGTAATAACTGGAAACACCATATATTTT. Protein: CASSSDRVITGNTIYF.

The chain is built from TRBV5-1 and TRBJ1-2; D is unclear. V was clipped by 6 bases and J by 1 base, with 7 bases between them. CDR3 length equals 12 residues. Germline CDR1 reads SGHRS; CDR2 reads YFSETQ. This CDR3 is CASKRGNYGYTF. Written as DNA, the CDR3 is TGCGCCAGCAAGCGGGGTAACTATGGCTACACCTTC.

The rearrangement uses TRBV4-1 and TRBJ2-1; D not certain. CDR1 is MGHRA, CDR2 YSYEKL, per germline. The germline V and J ends were trimmed by 1 base and 10 bases, with 8 bases remaining between them. The CDR3 consists of 12 residues. The CDR3 is CASSQGGAEQFF. As DNA, the CDR3 is TGCGCCAGCAGCCAAGGCGGAGCAGAGCAGTTCTTC.

The genes are TRBV6-5 and TRBJ1-3; D gene uncertain. CDR1 MNHEY and CDR2 SVGAGI come from the germline V gene. This CDR3 contains 13 residues. V lost 8 bases and J lost 0, with 8 bases in between. The CDR3 nucleotides are TGTGCCAGCCGCCTAATCTCTGGAAACACCATATATTTT. Protein sequence: CASRLISGNTIYF.

The chain uses TRBV5-1 and TRBJ1-1, with D hard to call. V was pared by 0 bases and J by 1 base, with 7 bases between. The CDR3 has 14 amino acids. Looked up from germline, CDR1 is SGHRS and CDR2 is YFSETQ. The CDR3 nucleotides read TGCGCCAGCAGCTTGGGAGGAGAGAACACTGAAGCTTTCTTT. Amino acid sequence: CASSLGGENTEAFF.

This clone has only a few counts. V gene TRBV19 combines with J gene TRBJ1-4; TRBD1 might be the D (6 bases). Trimming stripped 3 bases from V and 6 bases from J, with 17 bases between. The CDR3 has 16 amino acids. Germline CDR1 and CDR2: LNHDA and SQIVND (reference sequence). CDR3 residues: CASSMGGAREHEKLFF. The CDR3 DNA sequence: TGTGCCAGTAGTATGGGGGGCGCGCGTGAACATGAAAAACTGTTTTTT. The full variable domain, rest sourced from reference TRBV19 and TRBJ1-4, is DGGITQSPKYLFRKEGQNVTLSCEQNLNHDAMYWYRQDPGQGLRLIYYSQIVNDFQKGDIAEGYSVSREKKESFPLTVTSAQKNPTAFYLCASSMGGAREHEKLFFGSGTQLSVL.

The chain links TRBV28 to TRBJ2-2, with D hard to call. V lost 5 bases and J lost 2, with 15 bases in between. In germline, CDR1 is MDHEN, CDR2 SYDVKM. CDR3 size: 16 residues. CDR3 nucleotides: TGTGCCAGCAGTCCCTCCCGATCGATCAACACCGGGGAGCTGTTTTTT. Translation gives CASSPSRSINTGELFF.

The rearrangement uses TRBV9 and TRBJ2-2, with D unresolved. Trimming took off 3 bases at V and 4 bases at J, with 16 bases between the two ends. The CDR3 totals 16 residues. CDR1 and CDR2 from the germline V gene are SGDLS and YYNGEE. CDR3 region: CASSAYRDPGTGELFF. Here the CDR3 DNA reads TGTGCCAGCAGCGCCTATAGAGACCCCGGCACCGGGGAGCTGTTTTTT. The variable domain in full, completed from reference TRBV9 and TRBJ2-2, reads DSGVTQTPKHLITATGQRVTLRCSPRSGDLSVYWYQQSLDQGLQFLIQYYNGEERAKGNILERFSAQQFPDLHSELNLSSLELGDSALYFCASSAYRDPGTGELFFGEGSRLTVL.

The genes are TRBV5-1 and TRBJ1-1, with 9 bases fitting TRBD1. CDR1 and CDR2 (germline): SGHRS, YFSETQ. Trimming at V came to 3 bases and at J to 5 bases, leaving 5 bases not matched to a gene. The CDR3 is 14 amino acids. The CDR3 here is CASSWDRVWTEAFF. The CDR3 bases are TGCGCCAGCAGCTGGGACAGGGTCTGGACTGAAGCTTTCTTT.

The rearrangement joins TRBV10-2 to TRBJ2-2; TRBD2 aligns across 7 bases. Trimming took 6 bases from V and 4 from J; bases not matched to a gene: 5. The CDR3 loop spans 14 amino acids. Germline V gene lookup returns CDR1 WSHSY and CDR2 SAAADI. The CDR3 DNA reads TGCGCCAGCAGCAGCGGGGTTGTCACCGGGGAGCTGTTTTTT. Amino acids: CASSSGVVTGELFF.

The genes are TRBV5-1 and TRBJ2-2; tentatively, D is TRBD1 (5 bases). Trimming cost V 5 bases and J 4 bases, with 18 bases left between them. In germline, CDR1 is SGHRS, CDR2 YFSETQ. The CDR3 spans 16 residues. The CDR3 DNA sequence: TGCGCCAGCAGATCCCCGGGCCAAAGGGGCACCGGGGAGCTGTTTTTT. It codes for CASRSPGQRGTGELFF.

V and J are TRBV2 and TRBJ1-6; weak D call: TRBD1 (5 bases). V lost 3 bases and J lost 10, with 10 bases in between. Per germline, CDR1 SNHLY and CDR2 FYNNEI. This CDR3 contains 13 residues. The CDR3, as DNA: TGTGCCAGCAGTGATGGATCAGGGTCACCCCTCCACTTT. This codes for CASSDGSGSPLHF. Together with reference TRBV2 and TRBJ1-6, the CDR3 gives the full variable domain: EPEVTQTPSHQVTQMGQEVILRCVPISNHLYFYWYRQILGQKVEFLVSFYNNEISEKSEIFDDQFSVERPDGSNFTLKIRSTKLEDSAMYFCASSDGSGSPLHFGNGTRLTVT.

The sample holds one count of this clone. The J gene is TRBJ2-1, the V gene TRBV4-1, with D perhaps matching TRBD2 (5 bases). V dropped 2 bases and J dropped 3 bases, with 11 bases sitting between them. Germline lookup yields CDR1 MGHRA and CDR2 YSYEKL. The CDR3 has 15 residues. The CDR3 loop is CASSQNGENYNEQFF. CDR3 in DNA: TGCGCCAGCAGCCAAAACGGGGAGAACTACAATGAGCAGTTCTTC.

This chain joins TRBV19 and TRBJ2-1; D may match TRBD1 or TRBD2 (6 bases each). Germline CDR1 reads LNHDA; CDR2 reads SQIVND (reference sequence). The V end was cut by 3 bases, the J end by 3 bases, with 15 bases between. This CDR3 contains 16 residues. CDR3 DNA sequence: TGTGCCAGTAGTATGGAGGTAGGGGGGCGCTACAATGAGCAGTTCTTC. As protein: CASSMEVGGRYNEQFF.

This chain's CDR3 is CASSYDAGGQGYEQYF. The CDR3 DNA reads as TGCGCCAGCAGCTATGACGCAGGGGGACAGGGCTACGAGCAGTACTTC. This chain joins TRBV5-1 and TRBJ2-7; 9 bases agree with TRBD1. The V gene end was trimmed by 3 bases and the J gene end by 3 bases; junction bases not matched to a gene: 10. The germline V gene encodes CDR1 SGHRS and CDR2 YFSETQ. CDR3 length equals 16 residues.

The J gene is TRBJ2-3, the V gene TRBV7-9; D gene ambiguous. From germline, CDR1 is SEHNR and CDR2 FQNEAQ (reference sequence). Trimming left V 1 base short and J 8 bases short, with 10 bases between. The CDR3 spans 13 residues. CDR3 amino acids: CASSLGTSGTQYF. CDR3 DNA sequence: TGTGCCAGCAGCTTAGGGACCTCGGGTACGCAGTATTTT.

The chain combines TRBV10-2 with TRBJ2-2; D is ambiguous. Per germline, CDR1 WSHSY and CDR2 SAAADI. V was clipped by 6 bases and J by 1 base, with 9 bases between them. This CDR3 has 14 residues. The CDR3 nucleotides are TGCGCCAGCAGGGACCGCGAGAACACCGGGGAGCTGTTTTTT. Its translation is CASRDRENTGELFF.

This chain uses TRBV6-5 with TRBJ1-2; no clear D gene. The germline V gene encodes CDR1 MNHEY and CDR2 SVGAGI. The CDR3 contains 12 residues. The V and J ends lost 2 bases and 12 bases respectively, with 13 bases between them. This CDR3 reads CASSYSDLTDTF. DNA of the CDR3: TGTGCCAGCAGTTACAGCGATCTAACAGACACCTTC.